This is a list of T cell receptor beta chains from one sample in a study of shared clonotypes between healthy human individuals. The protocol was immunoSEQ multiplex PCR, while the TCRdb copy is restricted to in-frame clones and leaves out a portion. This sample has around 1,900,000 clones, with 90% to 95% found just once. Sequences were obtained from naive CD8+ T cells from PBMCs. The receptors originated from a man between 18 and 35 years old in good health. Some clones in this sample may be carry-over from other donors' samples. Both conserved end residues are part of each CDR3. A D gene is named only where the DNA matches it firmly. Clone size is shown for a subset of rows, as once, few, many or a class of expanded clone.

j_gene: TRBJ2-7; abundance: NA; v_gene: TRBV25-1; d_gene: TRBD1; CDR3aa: CASSPPGQSYEQYF; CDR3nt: TGTGCCAGCAGCCCCCCGGGACAGTCCTACGAGCAGTACTTC
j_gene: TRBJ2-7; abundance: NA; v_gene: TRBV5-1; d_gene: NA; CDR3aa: CASSFGYEQYF; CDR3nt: TGCGCCAGCAGCTTCGGGTACGAGCAGTACTTC
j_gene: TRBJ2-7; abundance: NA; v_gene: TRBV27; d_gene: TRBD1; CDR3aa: CASSLHPPGQGLSSYEQYF; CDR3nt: TGTGCCAGCAGTTTGCACCCTCCGGGACAGGGTTTGAGCTCCTACGAGCAGTACTTC
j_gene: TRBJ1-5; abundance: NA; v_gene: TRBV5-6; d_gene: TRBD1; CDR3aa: CASSFIGGGQPQHF; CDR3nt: TGTGCCAGCAGCTTCATAGGGGGCGGTCAGCCCCAGCATTTT
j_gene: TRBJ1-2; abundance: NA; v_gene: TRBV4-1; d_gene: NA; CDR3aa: CASSQDGRAGANYGYTF; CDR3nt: TGCGCCAGCAGCCAAGATGGTCGGGCCGGAGCTAACTATGGCTACACCTTC
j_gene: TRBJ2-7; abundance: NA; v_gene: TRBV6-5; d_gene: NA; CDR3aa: CASSPLGEYEQYF; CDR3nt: TGTGCCAGCAGCCCACTGGGGGAGTACGAGCAGTACTTC
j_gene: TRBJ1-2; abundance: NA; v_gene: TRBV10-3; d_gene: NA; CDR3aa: CAISESGGPRGYTF; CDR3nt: TGTGCCATCAGTGAGTCCGGCGGTCCACGCGGCTACACCTTC
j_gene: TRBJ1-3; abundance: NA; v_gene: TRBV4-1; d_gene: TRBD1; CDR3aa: CASSPRDSSGNTIYF; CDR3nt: TGCGCCAGCAGCCCTCGGGACAGCTCTGGAAACACCATATATTTT
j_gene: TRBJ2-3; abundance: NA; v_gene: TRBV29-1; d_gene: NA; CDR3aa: CSVDGYTDTQYF; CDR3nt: TGCAGCGTTGACGGATACACAGATACGCAGTATTTT
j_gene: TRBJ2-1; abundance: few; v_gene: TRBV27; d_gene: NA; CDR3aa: CASSLGSYNEQFF; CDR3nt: TGTGCCAGCAGTTTAGGGTCCTACAATGAGCAGTTCTTC
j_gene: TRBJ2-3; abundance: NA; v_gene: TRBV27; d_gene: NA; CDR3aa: CASKFSGDTQYF; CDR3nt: TGTGCCAGCAAGTTTTCGGGGGATACGCAGTATTTT
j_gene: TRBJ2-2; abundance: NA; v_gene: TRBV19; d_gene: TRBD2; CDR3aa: CASSILAGTGELFF; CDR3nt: TGTGCCAGTAGTATACTAGCGGGTACCGGGGAGCTGTTTTTT
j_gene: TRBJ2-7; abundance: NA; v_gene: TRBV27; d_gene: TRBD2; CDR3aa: CASSPTLAGVYEQYF; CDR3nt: TGTGCCAGCAGTCCCACCCTAGCGGGAGTATACGAGCAGTACTTC
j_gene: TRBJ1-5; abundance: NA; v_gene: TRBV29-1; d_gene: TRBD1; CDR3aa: CSARTGESNQPQHF; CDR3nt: TGCAGCGCGAGGACAGGGGAAAGCAATCAGCCCCAGCATTTT
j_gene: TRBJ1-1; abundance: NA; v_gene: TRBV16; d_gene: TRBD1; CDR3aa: CANSLDRDTEAFF; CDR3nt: TGTGCCAACAGCCTGGACAGGGACACTGAAGCTTTCTTT
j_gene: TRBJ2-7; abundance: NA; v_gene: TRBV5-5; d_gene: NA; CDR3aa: CASSKDRTYEQYF; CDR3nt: TGTGCCAGCAGCAAAGACAGGACCTACGAGCAGTACTTC
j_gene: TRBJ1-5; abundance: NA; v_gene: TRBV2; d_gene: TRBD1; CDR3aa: CASTRQGGQPQHF; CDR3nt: TGTGCCAGCACCAGACAGGGAGGTCAGCCCCAGCATTTT
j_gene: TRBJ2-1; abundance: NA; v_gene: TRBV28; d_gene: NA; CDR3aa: CASSLSGAYNEQFF; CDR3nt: TGTGCCAGCAGTTTGTCAGGGGCATACAATGAGCAGTTCTTC
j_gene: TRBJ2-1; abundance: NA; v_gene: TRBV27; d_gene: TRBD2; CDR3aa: CASTLLAGGREQFF; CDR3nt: TGTGCCAGCACCCTTCTAGCGGGGGGGAGGGAGCAGTTCTTC
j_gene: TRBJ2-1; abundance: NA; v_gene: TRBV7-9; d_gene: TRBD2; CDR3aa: CASQSAGGAYNEQFF; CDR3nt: TGTGCCAGCCAATCCGCGGGAGGTGCCTACAATGAGCAGTTCTTC
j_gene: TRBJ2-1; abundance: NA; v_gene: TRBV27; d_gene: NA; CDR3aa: CASSLATLLMTKNEQFF; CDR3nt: TGTGCCAGCAGCCTCGCGACTCTTCTTATGACAAAGAATGAGCAGTTCTTC
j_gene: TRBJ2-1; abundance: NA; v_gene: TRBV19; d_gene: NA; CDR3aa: CASSMRASARISSYNEQFF; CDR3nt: TGTGCCAGTAGTATGAGGGCTAGCGCCCGAATAAGCTCCTACAATGAGCAGTTCTTC
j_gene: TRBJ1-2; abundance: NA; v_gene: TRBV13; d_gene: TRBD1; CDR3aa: CASSLGRGRSYGYTF; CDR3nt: TGTGCCAGCAGCTTAGGAAGGGGGCGATCCTATGGCTACACCTTC
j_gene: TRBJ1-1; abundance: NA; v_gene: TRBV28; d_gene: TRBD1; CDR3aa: CASSLQGAIGNTEAFF; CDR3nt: TGTGCCAGCAGCTTACAGGGGGCAATAGGGAACACTGAAGCTTTCTTT
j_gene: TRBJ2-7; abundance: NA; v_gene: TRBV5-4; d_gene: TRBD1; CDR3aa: CASSPGTAYEQYF; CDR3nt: TGTGCCAGCAGCCCCGGGACAGCCTACGAGCAGTACTTC
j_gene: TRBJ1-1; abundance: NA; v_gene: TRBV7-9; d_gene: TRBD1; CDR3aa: CASSRGDRGLLNTEAFF; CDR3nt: TGTGCCAGCAGCCGCGGGGACAGGGGGCTGCTGAACACTGAAGCTTTCTTT
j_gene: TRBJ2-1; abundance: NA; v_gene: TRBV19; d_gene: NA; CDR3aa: CASSIGGLNEQFF; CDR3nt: TGTGCCAGTAGTATAGGGGGACTCAATGAGCAGTTCTTC
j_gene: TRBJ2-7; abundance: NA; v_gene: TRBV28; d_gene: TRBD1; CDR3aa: CASSPLPFYRGDYEQYF; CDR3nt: TGTGCCAGCAGTCCCCTGCCATTCTACAGGGGGGACTACGAGCAGTACTTC
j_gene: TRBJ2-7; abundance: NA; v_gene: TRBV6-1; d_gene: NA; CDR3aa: CASSWGYEQYF; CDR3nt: TGTGCCAGCAGCTGGGGCTACGAGCAGTACTTC
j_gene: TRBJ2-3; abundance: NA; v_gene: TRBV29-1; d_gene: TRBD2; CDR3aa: CSDTVAGSGRGTDTQYF; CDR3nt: TGCAGCGATACAGTAGCGGGCTCGGGCCGGGGCACAGATACGCAGTATTTT
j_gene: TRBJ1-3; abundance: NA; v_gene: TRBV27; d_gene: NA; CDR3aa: CASSTRGAGNTIYF; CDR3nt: TGTGCCAGCTCAACGCGGGGGGCTGGAAACACCATATATTTT
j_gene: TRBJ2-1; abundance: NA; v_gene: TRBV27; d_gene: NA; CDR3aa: CASNEGTDYFGYNEQFF; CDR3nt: TGTGCCAGCAATGAGGGGACTGACTATTTTGGCTACAATGAGCAGTTCTTC
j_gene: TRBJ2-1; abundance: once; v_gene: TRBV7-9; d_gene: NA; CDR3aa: CASSFGGRPYNEQFF; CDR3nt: TGTGCCAGCAGCTTTGGGGGGCGTCCCTACAATGAGCAGTTCTTC
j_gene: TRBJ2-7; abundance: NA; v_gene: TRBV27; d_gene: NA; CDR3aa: CASSLGFAYEQYF; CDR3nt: TGTGCCAGCAGTTTAGGGTTTGCCTACGAGCAGTACTTC
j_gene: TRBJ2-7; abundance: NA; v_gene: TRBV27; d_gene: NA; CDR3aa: CASSGTTYEQYF; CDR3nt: TGTGCCAGCAGTGGGACGACCTACGAGCAGTACTTC
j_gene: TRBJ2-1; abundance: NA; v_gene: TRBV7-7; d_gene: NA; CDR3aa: CASSPQFGGAYYNEQFF; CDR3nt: TGTGCCAGCAGCCCTCAATTCGGAGGGGCCTACTACAATGAGCAGTTCTTC